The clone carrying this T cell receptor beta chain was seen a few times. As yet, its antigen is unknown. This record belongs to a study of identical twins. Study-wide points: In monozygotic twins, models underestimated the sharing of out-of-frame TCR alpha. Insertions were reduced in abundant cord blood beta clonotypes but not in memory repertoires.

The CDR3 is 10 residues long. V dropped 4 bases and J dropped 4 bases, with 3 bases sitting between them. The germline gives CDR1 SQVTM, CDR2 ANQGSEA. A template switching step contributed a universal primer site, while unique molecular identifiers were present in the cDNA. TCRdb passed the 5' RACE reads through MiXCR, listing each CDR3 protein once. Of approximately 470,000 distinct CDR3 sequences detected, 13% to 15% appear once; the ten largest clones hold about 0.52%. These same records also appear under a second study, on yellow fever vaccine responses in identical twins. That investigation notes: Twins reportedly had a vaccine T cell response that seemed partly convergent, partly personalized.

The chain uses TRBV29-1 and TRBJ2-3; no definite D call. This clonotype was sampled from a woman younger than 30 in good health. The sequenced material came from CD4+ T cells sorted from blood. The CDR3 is CSVGPDTQYF. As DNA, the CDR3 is TGCAGCGTTGGCCCAGATACGCAGTATTTT.